Below are 2 T cell receptor beta chains sequenced from a single sample in a study of radiation and T cells in renal cell carcinoma. Time point noted: baseline pretreatment blood. The treatment here: 15 Gy SBRT to primary tumor, nephrectomy 4 weeks later. The protocol was immunoSEQ multiplex PCR, while the TCRdb copy is restricted to in-frame clones and leaves out a portion. This table holds roughly 120,000 clones, around 80% found once. The specimen comprised blood, sampled from a patient whose treatment included radiotherapy and nephrectomy. The receptor set was obtained from a woman aged 60-75 years with renal cell carcinoma.

V is TRBV20-1 and J is TRBJ1-4; D ambiguous. The CDR3 length is 11 residues. The germline V and J ends were trimmed by 5 bases and 6 bases, with 7 bases remaining between them. Germline V CDR1 and CDR2: DFQATT, SNEGSKA (reference sequence). The CDR3 is CSAARDEKLFF. In DNA, the CDR3 is TGCAGTGCTGCCCGAGATGAAAAACTGTTTTTT.

The chain links TRBV27 to TRBJ1-1; possible D gene TRBD1, 5 bases. The CDR3 is 14 amino acids. Germline CDR1 is MNHEY and CDR2 is SMNVEV (reference sequence). V was pared by 0 bases and J by 4 bases, with 9 bases between. The DNA of the CDR3 is TGTGCCAGCAGTTTATCAGGGGTGGGCACTGAAGCTTTCTTT. It yields the protein CASSLSGVGTEAFF.